One and the same sample provided the 20 T cell receptor beta chains below, sequenced in a study of blood T cell repertoires in COVID-19. The method was immunoSEQ multiplex PCR; TCRdb's version includes in-frame clones alone and lacks a portion of them. The top ten hold about 8.4% of the sample, which has approximately 130,000 clones, 81% seen once. Sample: peripheral blood. The receptor set was obtained from a woman in her sixties with active or convalescent COVID-19.

The gene calls are TRBV18 and TRBJ2-6; no clear D gene. Trimming left V 8 bases short and J 0 bases short, with 5 bases between. Per the germline V gene, CDR1 is KGHSH and CDR2 is LQKENI. The CDR3 spans 13 residues. CDR3 residues: CASRGSGANVLTF. The CDR3 DNA is TGTGCCAGCCGCGGCTCTGGGGCCAACGTCCTGACTTTC.

The rearrangement links TRBV5-1 to TRBJ1-1; TRBD1 aligns across 8 bases. CDR3 size: 18 residues. With 2 bases clipped from V and 1 base from J, the junction kept 13 bases outside the gene matches. The germline V gene encodes CDR1 SGHRS and CDR2 YFSETQ. CDR3 nucleotides: TGCGCCAGCAGCTTTCCCAACGACAGGGGACACCAGAACACTGAAGCTTTCTTT. It codes for CASSFPNDRGHQNTEAFF.

The rearrangement links TRBV19 to TRBJ2-2; no firm D call. The CDR3 covers 14 residues. Per the germline V gene, CDR1 is LNHDA and CDR2 is SQIVND (reference sequence). Trimming cost V 5 bases and J 6 bases, with 13 bases left between them. The CDR3 DNA follows: TGTGCCAGTAGTCCGGCGACTTTGGCCGGGGAGCTGTTTTTT. Protein sequence: CASSPATLAGELFF. The full variable domain, rest sourced from reference TRBV19 and TRBJ2-2, is DGGITQSPKYLFRKEGQNVTLSCEQNLNHDAMYWYRQDPGQGLRLIYYSQIVNDFQKGDIAEGYSVSREKKESFPLTVTSAQKNPTAFYLCASSPATLAGELFFGEGSRLTVL.

A single count supports this clone. The J gene is TRBJ1-1, the V gene TRBV5-1; D is unclear. The V gene's germline CDR1 is SGHRS and CDR2 YFSETQ. V was trimmed by 0 bases and J by 4 bases, leaving 16 bases between them. The CDR3 is made up of 16 amino acids. CDR3 sequence: CASSLAPLGESTEAFF. As DNA, the CDR3 is TGCGCCAGCAGCTTGGCCCCCCTTGGGGAGAGCACTGAAGCTTTCTTT.

CDR3 nucleotides: TGTGCCAGCAGTCTCATGACTCTCTCTGGAAACACCATATATTTT. Its protein product is CASSLMTLSGNTIYF. This chain links TRBV6-5 with TRBJ1-3; D not resolved. Trimming cost V 5 bases and J 0 bases, with 11 bases left between them. The V gene's germline CDR1 is MNHEY and CDR2 SVGAGI. This CDR3 is 15 amino acids long.

The chain combines TRBV5-4 with TRBJ1-1; D possibly corresponds to TRBD1 (5 bases). Germline CDR1 is SGHNT and CDR2 is YYREEE (reference sequence). Trimming took off 4 bases at V and 4 bases at J, with 14 bases between the two ends. The length of the CDR3 is 14 residues. The CDR3 sequence: CASSPGGESTEAFF. In DNA, the CDR3 is TGTGCCAGCAGCCCCGGGGGGGAGAGCACTGAAGCTTTCTTT.

This rearrangement joins TRBV15 to TRBJ2-7; 7 nucleotides align to TRBD1. The germline V gene has CDR1 LNHNV and CDR2 YYDKDF (reference sequence). The CDR3 is 15 amino acids. Trimming took 0 bases from V and 9 from J; bases not matched to a gene: 11. The CDR3 region has the DNA TGTGCCACCAGCAGAGATCGGACAGGAAGGGACGGGCAGTACTTC. This gives the protein CATSRDRTGRDGQYF. Together with reference TRBV15 and TRBJ2-7, the CDR3 gives the full variable domain: DAMVIQNPRYQVTQFGKPVTLSCSQTLNHNVMYWYQQKSSQAPKLLFHYYDKDFNNEADTPDNFQSRRPNTSFCFLDIRSPGLGDTAMYLCATSRDRTGRDGQYFGPGTRLTVT.

The chain recombines TRBV19 with TRBJ1-2; D might be TRBD1 (6 bases). Germline CDR1 reads LNHDA; CDR2 reads SQIVND (reference sequence). The V gene lost 5 bases and the J gene lost 5 bases, with 18 bases spanning the gap. The CDR3 spans 15 residues. CDR3 in amino acids: CASSPVERGMYGYTF. CDR3 nucleotides: TGTGCCAGTAGTCCCGTAGAGAGGGGGATGTATGGCTACACCTTC.

This sequence joins TRBV6-1 and TRBJ2-7, with 12 bases matching TRBD2. This CDR3 region has 16 residues. After removal of 0 bases from V and 0 bases from J, the junction contained 0 bases not matched to a gene. Germline values: CDR1 MNHNS, CDR2 SASEGT. CDR3 amino acids: CASSEAGLAGSYEQYF. The DNA for the CDR3 is TGTGCCAGCAGTGAAGCGGGACTAGCGGGCTCCTACGAGCAGTACTTC.

A single count supports this clone. The rearrangement links TRBV28 to TRBJ2-5; 15 nucleotides line up with TRBD2. The germline V gene encodes CDR1 MDHEN and CDR2 SYDVKM. V shed 7 bases and J 5 bases; nucleotides not matched to a gene: 8. The length of the CDR3 is 16 residues. The CDR3 DNA reads as TGTGCCAGCACCCGGACTAGCGGGAGGGCACGGGAGACCCAGTACTTC. Translation gives CASTRTSGRARETQYF.

The chain joins TRBV10-3 to TRBJ1-1, with D possibly TRBD1 on 5 matching bases. The CDR3 runs to 12 residues. From germline, CDR1 is ENHRY and CDR2 SYGVKD. V was trimmed by 10 bases and J by 1 base, leaving 10 bases between them. In DNA form, the CDR3 reads TGTGCCACTCGTACAGGGAACACTGAAGCTTTCTTT. It yields the protein CATRTGNTEAFF.

The V and J genes are TRBV6-2 or TRBV6-3 and TRBJ2-7, with D perhaps TRBD1 (6 bases). In germline, CDR1 is MNHEY, CDR2 SVGEGT. V dropped 6 bases and J dropped 2 bases, with 17 bases sitting between them. CDR3 length: 15 amino acids. Here the CDR3 DNA reads TGTGCCAGCAGCTATGGCACAGGGCATACCTACGAGCAGTACTTC. Its protein product is CASSYGTGHTYEQYF.

J is TRBJ1-2 and V is TRBV5-8; D remains ambiguous. The V end was cut by 4 bases, the J end by 7 bases, with 17 bases between. Germline V lookup: CDR1 SGHTS, CDR2 YDEGEE. CDR3 length equals 14 residues. The CDR3 reads CASSNRLFGIGYTF. CDR3 in DNA: TGTGCCAGCAGCAACAGACTATTCGGTATTGGCTACACCTTC. The variable domain in full, completed from reference TRBV5-8 and TRBJ1-2, reads EAGVTQSPTHLIKTRGQQATLRCSPISGHTSVYWYQQALGLGLQFLLWYDEGEERNRGNFPPRFSGRQFPNYSSELNVNALELEDSALYLCASSNRLFGIGYTFGSGTRLTVV.

The genes are TRBV19 and TRBJ2-1; D possibly corresponds to TRBD2 (6 bases). Looked up from germline, CDR1 is LNHDA and CDR2 is SQIVND (reference sequence). Trimming left V 2 bases short and J 10 bases short, with 15 bases between. The CDR3 runs 14 residues. The CDR3 nucleotides are TGTGCCAGTAGTATATTAGGGGACTCAGGGGAGCAGTTCTTC. Protein: CASSILGDSGEQFF. The full variable domain, in which reference TRBV19 and TRBJ2-1 provide the parts outside the CDR3, is DGGITQSPKYLFRKEGQNVTLSCEQNLNHDAMYWYRQDPGQGLRLIYYSQIVNDFQKGDIAEGYSVSREKKESFPLTVTSAQKNPTAFYLCASSILGDSGEQFFGPGTRLTVL.

V and J are TRBV10-3 and TRBJ1-2; 8 bases align to TRBD1. Germline lookup yields CDR1 ENHRY and CDR2 SYGVKD. The trim removed 6 bases at V and 8 bases at J, leaving 8 bases unmatched. This CDR3 is built from 13 residues. The CDR3, as DNA: TGTGCCATCAGAGAACAGGACAGGGAGGGCTACACCTTC. This translates into CAIREQDREGYTF.

V is TRBV2 and J is TRBJ1-5; TRBD1 might be the D (5 bases). V dropped 6 bases and J dropped 4 bases, with 13 bases sitting between them. Per the germline V gene, CDR1 is SNHLY and CDR2 is FYNNEI. The CDR3 runs 14 residues. The CDR3: CASSPQGPNQPQHF. The CDR3 DNA is TGTGCCAGCAGCCCGCAGGGCCCTAATCAGCCCCAGCATTTT.

V is TRBV19 and J is TRBJ1-5; D is perhaps TRBD1 (6 bases). In germline, CDR1 is LNHDA, CDR2 SQIVND (reference sequence). The CDR3 covers 17 residues. V lost 5 bases, J lost 2 bases, and 19 bases lay in between. CDR3 region: CASSPRTERLGNQPQHF. For the CDR3, the DNA is TGTGCCAGTAGTCCCCGGACAGAAAGATTGGGCAATCAGCCCCAGCATTTT.

The chain has TRBV2 and TRBJ1-5; TRBD1 aligns across 12 bases. Trimming cost V 6 bases and J 7 bases; bases outside gene matches: 7. The CDR3 length is 15 residues. The germline V gene encodes CDR1 SNHLY and CDR2 FYNNEI. CDR3 DNA: TGTGCCAGCAGCGCCGGGACAGGGGGCAGCCAGCCCCAGCATTTT. This sequence encodes CASSAGTGGSQPQHF.

The genes are TRBV5-6 and TRBJ1-2, with TRBD1 matching over 7 bases. CDR1 and CDR2 (germline): SGHDT, YYEEEE. The ends lost 4 bases at V and 0 bases at J; junction bases unmatched: 6. This CDR3 has 15 amino acids. The CDR3 sequence: CASSPFGTANYGYTF. The CDR3 DNA follows: TGTGCCAGCAGCCCCTTCGGGACAGCTAACTATGGCTACACCTTC.

The chain employs TRBV6-5 and TRBJ1-5; no clear D. The germline gives CDR1 MNHEY, CDR2 SVGAGI. V shed 6 bases and J shed 3 bases, with 9 bases lying between them. The CDR3 length is 13 residues. CDR3 amino acids: CASRPSNNQPQHF. The CDR3 DNA sequence: TGTGCCAGCAGGCCAAGCAACAATCAGCCCCAGCATTTT.